The clone carrying this T cell receptor beta chain was detected only a few times. Its specificity is unknown. The data were obtained in a study of blood T cells in healthy people across ages. Through a sample-barcoded 5' primer and a J-beta primer mix, a second PCR was run for roughly 6 to 12 cycles. In TCRdb, the 5' RACE reads were re-called with MiXCR into one record per CDR3 protein. The sample contains around 1.1 million distinct CDR3 sequences, around two fifths of which appear only once. Overall study results and limits: The study regarded diversity estimates from one million T cells as underestimates. Age advanced and TCR beta diversity per million T cells fell, roughly linearly. Compared with aged donors, long-lived donors showed fewer expanded clones, suggesting selection.

Sequenced input: blood. This clonotype was obtained from a man younger than 35 in good health.

The CDR3 DNA sequence: TGCGCCAGCAGCTTGTTTACAGGAGAAAACTATGGCTACACCTTC. It yields the protein CASSLFTGENYGYTF. The rearrangement joins TRBV5-1 to TRBJ1-2; TRBD1 is a possible D gene (5 bases). The CDR3 is 15 residues long. Germline-derived CDR1 and CDR2 are SGHRS and YFSETQ. V was pared by 1 base and J by 2 bases, with 12 bases between.